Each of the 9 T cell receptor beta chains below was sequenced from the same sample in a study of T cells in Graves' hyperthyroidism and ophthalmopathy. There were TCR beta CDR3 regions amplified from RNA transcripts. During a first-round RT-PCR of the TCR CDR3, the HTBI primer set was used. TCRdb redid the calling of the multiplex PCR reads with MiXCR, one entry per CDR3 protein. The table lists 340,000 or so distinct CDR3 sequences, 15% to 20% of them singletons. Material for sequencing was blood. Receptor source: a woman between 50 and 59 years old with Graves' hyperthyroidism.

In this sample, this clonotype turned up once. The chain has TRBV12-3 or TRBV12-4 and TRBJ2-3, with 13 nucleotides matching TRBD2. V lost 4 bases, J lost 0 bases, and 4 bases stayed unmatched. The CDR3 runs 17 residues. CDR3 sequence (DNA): TGTGCCAGCAGTTCCCGGACTAGCGGGGGAAGCACAGATACGCAGTATTTT. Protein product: CASSSRTSGGSTDTQYF.

The CDR3 sequence: CASSARDSSDEQFF. CDR3 DNA sequence: TGTGCCAGCAGTGCACGGGATTCGTCCGATGAGCAGTTCTTC. This sequence joins TRBV6-1 and TRBJ2-1; a possible D gene is TRBD2 (5 bases). Germline V gene sequence: CDR1 MNHNS, CDR2 SASEGT. The CDR3 contains 14 residues. Trimming took 4 bases from V and 8 from J, leaving 15 bases between them.

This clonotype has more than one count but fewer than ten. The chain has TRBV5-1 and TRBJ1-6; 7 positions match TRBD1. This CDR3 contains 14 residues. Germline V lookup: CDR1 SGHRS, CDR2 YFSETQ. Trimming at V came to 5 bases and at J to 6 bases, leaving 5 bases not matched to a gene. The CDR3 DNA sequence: TGCGCCAGCAGTTCGGGACAGCTTAATTCACCCCTCCACTTT. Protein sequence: CASSSGQLNSPLHF.

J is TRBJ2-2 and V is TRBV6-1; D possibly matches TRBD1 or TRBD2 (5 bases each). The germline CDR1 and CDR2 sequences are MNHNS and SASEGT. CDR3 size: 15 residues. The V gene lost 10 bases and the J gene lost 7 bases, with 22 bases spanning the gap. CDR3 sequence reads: CATSQGTVRSGELFF. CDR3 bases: TGTGCCACCTCCCAAGGGACGGTCCGAAGCGGGGAGCTGTTTTTT.

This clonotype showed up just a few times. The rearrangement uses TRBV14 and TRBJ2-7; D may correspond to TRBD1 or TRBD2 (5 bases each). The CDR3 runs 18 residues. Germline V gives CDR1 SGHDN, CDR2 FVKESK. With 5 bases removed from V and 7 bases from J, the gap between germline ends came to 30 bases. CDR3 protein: CASSEMVWGRNITGEQYV. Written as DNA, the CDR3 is TGTGCCAGCAGCGAAATGGTTTGGGGACGCAACATTACTGGTGAGCAGTACGTC.

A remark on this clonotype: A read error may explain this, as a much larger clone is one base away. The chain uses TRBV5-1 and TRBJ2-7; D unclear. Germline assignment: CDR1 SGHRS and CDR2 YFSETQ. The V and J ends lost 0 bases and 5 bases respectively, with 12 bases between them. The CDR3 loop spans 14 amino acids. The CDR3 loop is CASSLVSGGHEQYF. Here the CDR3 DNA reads TGCGCCAGCAGCTTGGTGTCGGGCGGTCACGAGCAGTACTTC.

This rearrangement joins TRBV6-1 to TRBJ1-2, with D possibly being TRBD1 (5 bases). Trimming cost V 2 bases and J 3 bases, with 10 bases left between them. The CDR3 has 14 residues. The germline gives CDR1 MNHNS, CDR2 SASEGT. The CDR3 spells CASSERGRDYGYTF. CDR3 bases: TGTGCCAGCAGTGAAAGGGGCAGGGACTATGGCTACACCTTC.

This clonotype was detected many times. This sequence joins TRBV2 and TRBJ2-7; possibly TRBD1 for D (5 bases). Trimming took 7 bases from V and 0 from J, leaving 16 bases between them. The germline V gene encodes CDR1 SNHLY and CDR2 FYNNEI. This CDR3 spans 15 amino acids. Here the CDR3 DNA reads TGTGCCAGCAATTTAGGGGCGATGAGCTCCTACGAGCAGTACGTC. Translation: CASNLGAMSSYEQYV.

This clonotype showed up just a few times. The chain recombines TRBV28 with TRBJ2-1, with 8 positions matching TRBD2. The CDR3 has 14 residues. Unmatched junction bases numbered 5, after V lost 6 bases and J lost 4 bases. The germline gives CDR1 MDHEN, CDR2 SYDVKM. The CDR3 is CASSPGGWYNEQFF. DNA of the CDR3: TGTGCCAGCAGCCCGGGGGGGTGGTACAATGAGCAGTTCTTC.